This TCR beta chain came from a study of CD8+CD57+ T cells in acquired aplastic anemia. Study background: Yields of DNA that came from sorted CD4+ and CD8+ cells averaged approximately 3.5 ug. Study outcomes and limitations: Controls and patients did not differ significantly in CD8+ Simpson's diversity. Fewer than 30 CD8+ CDR3 sequences were shared between patients and controls.

Turning to this clonotype: Its antigen is unidentified.

Deletions cut 6 bases from V and 4 bases from J, with 21 bases between. This CDR3 is 16 amino acids long. The germline V gene encodes CDR1 LNHDA and CDR2 SQIVND (reference sequence). Whoever was chosen for sequencing had shown CD8+CD57+ cell expansion by flow cytometry. Prior therapy had not been administered to any patient at the time of blood sampling. TCR beta VDJ and CDR3 profiles were obtained from a genomic DNA template. Each CDR3 protein is one row after TCRdb ran MiXCR on the reads. The sample carries around 430,000 distinct CDR3 sequences, around 30% recorded once. V is TRBV19 and J is TRBJ1-2, with D perhaps TRBD1 (5 bases). This TCR came from a human donor with aplastic anemia. Sequencing input: sorted CD4+, CD8+, or CD8+CD57+ T cells (not recorded which) from PBMCs. Here the CDR3 DNA reads TGTGCCAGTAGCAATGGGTACGACAGCTCAACCTATGGCTACACCTTC. Protein sequence: CASSNGYDSSTYGYTF.